This T cell receptor beta chain was observed in a study of vaccination effects on CD4 cells after COVID-19. This clone was seen only a few times. Its specificity is unknown. Researchers isolated CD4+ T cells once 9 to 11 days of culture had elapsed. Germline V gene lookup returns CDR1 MNHEY and CDR2 SVGAGI. The CDR3 covers 14 residues. The ends were cut back, 4 bases at V and 9 bases at J, with 18 bases in the middle. The method was immunoSEQ multiplex PCR; TCRdb's version includes in-frame clones alone and lacks a portion of them. This table has 20,000 to 25,000 clones, less than 75% appearing once. The source of this sequence is a human donor who received a COVID-19 vaccine. The sample here was CD4+ T cells from PBMCs cultured without peptide, taken before COVID-19 vaccination. The V gene is TRBV6-5, the J gene TRBJ1-2; D not resolved. The CDR3 loop reads CASSSPSLGESYTF. Written as DNA, the CDR3 is TGTGCCAGCAGTTCTCCCTCCCTCGGGGAGAGCTACACCTTC.